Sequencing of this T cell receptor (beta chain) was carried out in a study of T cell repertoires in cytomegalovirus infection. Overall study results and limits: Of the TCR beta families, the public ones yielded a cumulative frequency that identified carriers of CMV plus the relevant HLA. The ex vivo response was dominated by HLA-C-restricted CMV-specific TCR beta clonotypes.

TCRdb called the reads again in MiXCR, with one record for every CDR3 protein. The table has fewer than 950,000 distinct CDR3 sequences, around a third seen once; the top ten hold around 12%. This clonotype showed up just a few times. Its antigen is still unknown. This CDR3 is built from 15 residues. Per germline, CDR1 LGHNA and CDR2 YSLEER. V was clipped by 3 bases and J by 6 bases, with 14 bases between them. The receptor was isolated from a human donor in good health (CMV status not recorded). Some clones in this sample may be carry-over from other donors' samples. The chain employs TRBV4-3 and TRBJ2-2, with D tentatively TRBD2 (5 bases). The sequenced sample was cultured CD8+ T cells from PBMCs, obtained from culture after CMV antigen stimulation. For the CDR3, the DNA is TGCGCCAGCAGCCAGGACGGGAATGGAGCCGGGGAGCTGTTTTTT. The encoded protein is CASSQDGNGAGELFF.